A single sample is the source of the 25 T cell receptor beta chains below, sequenced in a study of CXCR3-negative and CXCR3-positive naive CD8 T cells. No antigen has been assigned to these receptors. Study results and limitations: Greater hydrophobicity was found in TRB CDR3s of CXCR3-positive naive cells than of CXCR3-negative naive cells.

The study made its TRB cDNA libraries by 5' RACE, adding UMI labels. TCRdb re-called the 5' RACE reads and shows each CDR3 protein once, DNA omitted. There are about 92,000 distinct CDR3 sequences in the sample, with roughly 0.89% held by the top ten. The specimen sequenced was naive CXCR3+ CD8+ T cells from blood. Subset: CD45RO-CCR7+CD27+CD95- naive CD8+ T cells expressing CXCR3 (TNR3+). The receptors were gathered from a human donor in good health. Some clones in this sample may be carry-over from other donors' samples.

CDR3 sequence: CASRYKAGQGANEQFF. This chain connects TRBV28 to TRBJ2-1; TCRdb outputs TRBD1, but without DNA this stays unchecked. CDR1 and CDR2 (germline): MDHEN, SYDVKM. The CDR3 is 16 amino acids.

The chain links TRBV7-9 to TRBJ2-7; without DNA, the TCRdb call of TRBD1 cannot be checked. This CDR3 contains 12 residues. Per the germline V gene, CDR1 is SEHNR and CDR2 is FQNEAQ (reference sequence). The chain's CDR3 is CASQLDSYEQYF.

The V gene is TRBV28, the J gene TRBJ2-1; TCRdb's assignment of TRBD1 cannot be checked, as there is no DNA. Germline CDR1 is MDHEN and CDR2 is SYDVKM. The length of the CDR3 is 16 residues. CDR3 in amino acids: CASSPGWDSSYNEQFF.

The chain employs TRBV18 and TRBJ1-3. The CDR3 sequence is 21 residues long. Germline V gene sequence: CDR1 KGHSH, CDR2 LQKENI. The CDR3 sequence is CASSPPGEEGGPASSGNTIYF.

The genes are TRBV2 and TRBJ2-1; TCRdb lists TRBD1, though no DNA is available to test this call. Germline values: CDR1 SNHLY, CDR2 FYNNEI. The CDR3 is made up of 13 amino acids. This CDR3 reads CASHRGLPNEQFF. The whole variable domain, remainder taken from reference TRBV2 and TRBJ2-1, is EPEVTQTPSHQVTQMGQEVILRCVPISNHLYFYWYRQILGQKVEFLVSFYNNEISEKSEIFDDQFSVERPDGSNFTLKIRSTKLEDSAMYFCASHRGLPNEQFFGPGTRLTVL.

The chain joins TRBV6-4 to TRBJ1-5; TCRdb's D call, TRBD1, is unchecked because there is no DNA. The CDR3 is made up of 17 amino acids. Germline V lookup: CDR1 MRHNA, CDR2 SNTAGT. CDR3 sequence reads: CASSLTRGLRSNQPQHF.

The V and J genes are TRBV7-6 and TRBJ2-7. This CDR3 is built from 14 residues. Germline loops: CDR1 SGHVS, CDR2 FNYEAQ. The CDR3 protein is CASSLGQDPYEQYF. The whole variable domain, remainder taken from reference TRBV7-6 and TRBJ2-7, is GAGVSQSPRYKVTKRGQDVALRCDPISGHVSLYWYRQALGQGPEFLTYFNYEAQQDKSGLPNDRFSAERPEGSISTLTIQRTEQRDSAMYRCASSLGQDPYEQYFGPGTRLTVT.

The chain joins TRBV28 to TRBJ2-5; TCRdb lists TRBD2, though no DNA is available to test this call. This CDR3 comprises 14 residues. Germline V gene lookup returns CDR1 MDHEN and CDR2 SYDVKM. CDR3 in amino acids: CASNLLAGGKTQYF.

The chain combines TRBV7-6 with TRBJ2-1; the D call of TRBD2 rests on TCRdb alone, since no DNA is present to check it. The CDR3 covers 16 residues. Germline V CDR1 and CDR2: SGHVS, FNYEAQ. The CDR3 sequence is CASSSALAGALNEQLF. The variable domain in full, completed from reference TRBV7-6 and TRBJ2-1, reads GAGVSQSPRYKVTKRGQDVALRCDPISGHVSLYWYRQALGQGPEFLTYFNYEAQQDKSGLPNDRFSAERPEGSISTLTIQRTEQRDSAMYRCASSSALAGALNEQLFGPGTRLTVL.

This chain joins TRBV11-3 and TRBJ2-5; TCRdb's assignment of TRBD1 cannot be checked, as there is no DNA. This CDR3 is built from 13 residues. CDR1 and CDR2 (germline): SGHNT, YENEEA. CDR3: CASSPPGEETQYF.

The chain uses TRBV5-1 and TRBJ2-7; TCRdb designates TRBD1, a call that cannot be tested without DNA. The germline V gene encodes CDR1 SGHRS and CDR2 YFSETQ. This CDR3 is 15 amino acids long. The CDR3 is CASSLVTGEDYEQYF.

This chain links TRBV4-3 with TRBJ2-7; TCRdb indicates TRBD2, and absent DNA this call remains unverified. The CDR3 has 16 amino acids. Germline V gene lookup returns CDR1 LGHNA and CDR2 YSLEER. The CDR3 loop is CASSPDRTSLVYEQYF.

The chain combines TRBV6-7 with TRBJ2-7. TRBV6-7 is an ORF; its function is uncertain. This CDR3 region has 14 residues. CDR3 region: CASSSGRRDYEQYF.

This chain connects TRBV6-6 to TRBJ2-1; the D call from TCRdb, TRBD2, cannot be confirmed without DNA. The length of the CDR3 is 14 residues. Per the germline V gene, CDR1 is MNHNY and CDR2 is SVGAGI (reference sequence). CDR3: CASSPYSGTSSQFF.

The chain has TRBV12-3 or TRBV12-4 and TRBJ2-3; as DNA is missing, the TRBD2 call by TCRdb cannot be tested. The CDR3 has 15 amino acids. The CDR3 loop reads CASSQTSGSSDTQYF.

The chain employs TRBV15 and TRBJ1-5; TCRdb's D call of TRBD1 is untestable without DNA. CDR1 LNHNV and CDR2 YYDKDF come from the germline V gene (reference sequence). This CDR3 is built from 14 residues. CDR3 protein: CATSYDRGRQPQHF.

The CDR3 reads CASSPGSRGTEAFF. V usage is TRBV5-4 and J usage is TRBJ1-1. The CDR3 loop spans 14 amino acids. Germline CDR1 is SGHNT and CDR2 is YYREEE (reference sequence).

The V call is TRBV7-2, the J call TRBJ1-6; TCRdb proposes TRBD1, but this gene call is untestable without DNA. Germline CDR1 reads SGHTA; CDR2 reads FQGNSA. This CDR3 spans 13 amino acids. The CDR3: CASSSRQNSPLHF. Drawing the rest from reference TRBV7-2 and TRBJ1-6, the complete variable domain is GAGVSQSPSNKVTEKGKDVELRCDPISGHTALYWYRQSLGQGLEFLIYFQGNSAPDKSGLPSDRFSAERTGGSVSTLTIQRTQQEDSAVYLCASSSRQNSPLHFGNGTRLTVT.

J is TRBJ2-5 and V is TRBV12-3 or TRBV12-4. The CDR3 runs 13 residues. This CDR3 reads CASSLGVQETQYF.

The chain joins TRBV6-1 to TRBJ2-1; TCRdb outputs TRBD2, but without DNA this stays unchecked. This CDR3 spans 15 amino acids. CDR1 and CDR2 from the germline V gene are MNHNS and SASEGT. The CDR3 region is CASSETSGGGDEQFF.

The rearrangement joins TRBV7-6 to TRBJ2-1. This CDR3 is built from 17 residues. Germline V gene data show CDR1 as SGHVS and CDR2 as FNYEAQ. This chain's CDR3 is CASSLVFGQGTYNEQFF. Complete variable domain (other parts from reference TRBV7-6 and TRBJ2-1): GAGVSQSPRYKVTKRGQDVALRCDPISGHVSLYWYRQALGQGPEFLTYFNYEAQQDKSGLPNDRFSAERPEGSISTLTIQRTEQRDSAMYRCASSLVFGQGTYNEQFFGPGTRLTVL.

The CDR3 region is CASSLPGYEQYF. The chain carries TRBV5-1 and TRBJ2-7. The germline gives CDR1 SGHRS, CDR2 YFSETQ. The CDR3 loop spans 12 amino acids.

Here the CDR3 reads CASSPELAGEDEQFF. The rearrangement uses TRBV12-3 or TRBV12-4 and TRBJ2-1; there is no DNA to check the TCRdb D call of TRBD2. This CDR3 region has 15 residues.

The chain combines TRBV7-8 with TRBJ2-1; TCRdb selects TRBD2, and the lack of DNA leaves this call unchecked. CDR1 SGHVS and CDR2 FQNEAQ come from the germline V gene. CDR3 size: 13 residues. CDR3: CASMRAVPNDLFF.

This rearrangement joins TRBV27 to TRBJ2-7. Germline V lookup: CDR1 MNHEY, CDR2 SMNVEV (reference sequence). The CDR3 consists of 14 residues. CDR3 sequence reads: CASSTLRRPNEQYF.